This T cell receptor beta chain was sequenced for a study of regulatory T cells in long-lasting Graves disease. As to time point: newly diagnosed GD, antithyroid drugs for less than 3 months. PBMC-extracted RNA yielded the TCR library. The TCR beta library used iRepertoire HTBI primers with Arm-PCR amplification of CDR3. TCRdb re-called the multiplex PCR reads with MiXCR, one entry per CDR3 protein. The sample comprises around 360,000 distinct CDR3 sequences, around 16% of which are singletons, and around 21% rests with the top ten. Between the trimmed V and J ends, which lost 2 bases and 1 base, there was a span of 8 bases. The CDR3 contains 15 residues. Germline V CDR1 and CDR2: MNHEY, SVGAGI. This same sample was also taken into another study, of T cells in Graves' hyperthyroidism and ophthalmopathy.

The chain uses TRBV6-5 and TRBJ2-2; no clear D. This clonotype was sampled from a woman aged 18-29 years with Graves disease. This material consisted of peripheral blood mononuclear cells (PBMCs), taken at new diagnosis, from a patient treated with antithyroid drugs. The CDR3 DNA follows: TGTGCCAGCAGTTACGGGCGGAGGAACACCGGGGAGCTGTTTTTT. This sequence encodes CASSYGRRNTGELFF.